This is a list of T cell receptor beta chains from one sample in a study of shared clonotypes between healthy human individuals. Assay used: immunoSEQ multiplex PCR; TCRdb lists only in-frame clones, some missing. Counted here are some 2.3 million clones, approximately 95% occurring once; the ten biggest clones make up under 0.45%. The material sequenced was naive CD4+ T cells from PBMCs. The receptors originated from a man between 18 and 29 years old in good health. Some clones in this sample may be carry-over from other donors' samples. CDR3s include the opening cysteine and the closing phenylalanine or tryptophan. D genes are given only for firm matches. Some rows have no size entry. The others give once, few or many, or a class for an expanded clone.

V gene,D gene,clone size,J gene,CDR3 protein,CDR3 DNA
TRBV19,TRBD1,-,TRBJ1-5,CASSGTGNDQPQHF,TGTGCCAGTAGCGGGACAGGGAATGATCAGCCCCAGCATTTT
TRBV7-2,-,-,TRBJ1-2,CASSLGGAQNYGYTF,TGTGCCAGCAGCTTAGGGGGGGCGCAAAACTATGGCTACACCTTC
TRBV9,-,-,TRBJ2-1,CASSNADSLQYNEQFF,TGTGCCAGCAGCAACGCGGACAGCTTACAATACAATGAGCAGTTCTTC
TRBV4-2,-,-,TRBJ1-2,CASSHETGNYGYTF,TGTGCCAGCAGCCACGAAACAGGGAACTATGGCTACACCTTC
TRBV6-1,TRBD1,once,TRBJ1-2,CASSTSGGDGYTF,TGTGCCAGCAGTACTTCAGGGGGCGATGGCTACACCTTC
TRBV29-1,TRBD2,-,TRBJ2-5,CSPGGGGETQYF,TGCAGCCCGGGGGGGGGAGGAGAGACCCAGTACTTC
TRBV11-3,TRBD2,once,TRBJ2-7,CASSLGASGSYEQYF,TGTGCCAGCAGCTTAGGGGCTAGCGGTTCCTACGAGCAGTACTTC
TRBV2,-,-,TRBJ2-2,CASSLVGVTGELFF,TGTGCCAGCAGTCTTGTGGGGGTTACCGGGGAGCTGTTTTTT
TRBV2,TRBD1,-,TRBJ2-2,CASSEGGTGRIGELFF,TGTGCCAGCAGTGAAGGGGGGACAGGGAGAATCGGGGAGCTGTTTTTT
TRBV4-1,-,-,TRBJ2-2,CASSQYTGGNTGELFF,TGCGCCAGCAGCCAGTACACCGGGGGGAACACCGGGGAGCTGTTTTTT
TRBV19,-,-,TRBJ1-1,CASSLSQMNTEAFF,TGTGCCAGTAGTCTTTCTCAGATGAACACTGAAGCTTTCTTT
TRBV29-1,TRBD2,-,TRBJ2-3,CSAGLAGGFTDTQYF,TGCAGCGCGGGACTAGCGGGAGGGTTCACAGATACGCAGTATTTT
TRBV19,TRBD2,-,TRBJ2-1,CASSLRASGSVDYNEQFF,TGTGCCAGTAGTCTGAGGGCTAGCGGGAGCGTAGATTACAATGAGCAGTTCTTC
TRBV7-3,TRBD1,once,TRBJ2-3,CASSQGQGTDTQYF,TGTGCCAGCAGCCAGGGACAGGGAACAGATACGCAGTATTTT
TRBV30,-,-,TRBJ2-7,CAWSLGDPNLYEQYF,TGTGCCTGGAGTTTAGGCGACCCGAACCTTTACGAGCAGTACTTC
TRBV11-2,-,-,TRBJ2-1,CASSPRGTPRRNEQFF,TGTGCCAGCAGCCCCCGGGGGACCCCCCGGCGGAATGAGCAGTTCTTC
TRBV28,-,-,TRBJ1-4,CASSLATNEKLFF,TGTGCCAGCAGTTTGGCAACTAATGAAAAACTGTTTTTT
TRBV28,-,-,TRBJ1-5,CASSLVQGNGNQPQHF,TGTGCCAGCAGTTTAGTTCAGGGAAATGGCAATCAGCCCCAGCATTTT
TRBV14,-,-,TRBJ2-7,CASSPNHGYEQYF,TGTGCCAGCAGCCCCAATCATGGCTACGAGCAGTACTTC
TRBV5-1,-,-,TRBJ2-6,CASTQGALSGANVLTF,TGCGCCAGCACCCAGGGCGCTCTCTCTGGGGCCAACGTCCTGACTTTC
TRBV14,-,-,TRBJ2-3,CASSQEAFTQYF,TGTGCCAGCAGCCAAGAGGCCTTTACGCAGTATTTT
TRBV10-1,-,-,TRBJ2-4,CASSEGGSKNIQYF,TGCGCCAGCAGTGAAGGAGGGTCCAAAAACATTCAGTACTTC
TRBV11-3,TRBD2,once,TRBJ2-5,CASSLHGRAGETQYF,TGTGCCAGCAGCTTACACGGGAGGGCCGGGGAGACCCAGTACTTC
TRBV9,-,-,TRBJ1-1,CASSSRAAGNTEAFF,TGTGCCAGCAGCTCCCGGGCCGCGGGGAACACTGAAGCTTTCTTT
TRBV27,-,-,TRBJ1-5,CASGHQPQHF,TGTGCCAGCGGCCATCAGCCCCAGCATTTT
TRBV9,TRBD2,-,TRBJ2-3,CASSATGLAGSPEFTDTQYF,TGTGCCAGCAGCGCAACGGGACTAGCGGGATCCCCGGAATTCACAGATACGCAGTATTTT
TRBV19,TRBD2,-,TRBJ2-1,CASSRGDYYNEQFF,TGTGCCAGTAGTAGAGGGGACTACTACAATGAGCAGTTCTTC
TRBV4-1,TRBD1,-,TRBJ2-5,CASSHPGQGGDQETQYF,TGCGCCAGCAGCCATCCTGGACAGGGGGGGGACCAAGAGACCCAGTACTTC
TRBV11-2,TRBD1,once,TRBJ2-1,CASSLGQSSYNEQFF,TGTGCCAGCAGCTTGGGACAGAGCTCCTACAATGAGCAGTTCTTC
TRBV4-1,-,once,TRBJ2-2,CASSLGQRTGELFF,TGCGCCAGCAGCCTCGGGCAGCGCACCGGGGAGCTGTTTTTT
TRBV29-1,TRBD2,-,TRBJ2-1,CSVGSLAGGGKQFF,TGCAGCGTTGGAAGTCTAGCGGGTGGGGGTAAGCAGTTCTTC
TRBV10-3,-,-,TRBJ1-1,CAIKRTLLSGGRNTEAFF,TGTGCCATCAAGAGAACCCTGTTATCCGGGGGAAGGAACACTGAAGCTTTCTTT
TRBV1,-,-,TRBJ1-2,CTSSPPGGPYGYTF,TGCACCAGCAGCCCGCCCGGGGGGCCATATGGCTACACCTTC
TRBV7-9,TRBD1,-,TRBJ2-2,CASIQTGASNTGELFF,TGTGCCAGCATCCAGACAGGGGCCTCGAACACCGGGGAGCTGTTTTTT
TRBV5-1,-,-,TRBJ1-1,CASSPELNTEAFF,TGCGCCAGCAGCCCAGAACTGAACACTGAAGCTTTCTTT
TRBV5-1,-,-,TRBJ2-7,CASSRAGSSYEQYF,TGCGCCAGCTCAAGGGCAGGGAGCTCCTACGAGCAGTACTTC
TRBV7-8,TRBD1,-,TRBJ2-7,CASSSPNTGGSSYEQYF,TGTGCCAGCAGCTCACCCAATACAGGGGGAAGCTCCTACGAGCAGTACTTC
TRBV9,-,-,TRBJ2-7,CASSQVALGHEQYF,TGTGCCAGCAGCCAAGTAGCATTAGGGCACGAGCAGTACTTC
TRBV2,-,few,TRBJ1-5,CASSQQGEQPQHF,TGTGCCAGCAGTCAACAGGGAGAGCAGCCCCAGCATTTT
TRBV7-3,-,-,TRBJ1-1,CASSLNRATNTEAFF,TGTGCCAGCAGCTTAAACAGGGCGACGAACACTGAAGCTTTCTTT
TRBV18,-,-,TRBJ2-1,CASSPPSGERGGAYNEQFF,TGTGCCAGCTCACCACCGTCGGGAGAGAGGGGCGGGGCCTACAATGAGCAGTTCTTC
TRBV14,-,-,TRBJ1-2,CASSQQASNYGYTF,TGTGCCAGCAGCCAACAGGCGTCGAACTATGGCTACACCTTC
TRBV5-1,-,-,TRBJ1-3,CASSLITGTGNTIYF,TGCGCCAGCAGCTTGATTACAGGGACGGGAAACACCATATATTTT
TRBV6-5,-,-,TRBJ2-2,CASSRARSTGELFF,TGTGCCAGCAGCAGGGCAAGAAGCACCGGGGAGCTGTTTTTT
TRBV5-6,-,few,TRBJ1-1,CASSALGADTEAFF,TGTGCCAGCAGCGCACTGGGGGCGGACACTGAAGCTTTCTTT
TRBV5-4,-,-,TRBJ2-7,CASSLDRVNYEQYF,TGTGCCAGCAGCTTGGACAGGGTGAACTACGAGCAGTACTTC
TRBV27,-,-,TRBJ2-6,CASSSRDAGANVLTF,TGTGCCAGCAGTTCCAGGGATGCTGGGGCCAACGTCCTGACTTTC
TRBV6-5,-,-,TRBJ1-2,CASSTGTSRAYTF,TGTGCCAGCAGTACAGGGACCTCGAGGGCCTACACCTTC
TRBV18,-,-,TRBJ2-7,CASSPAARGYEQYF,TGTGCCAGCTCACCAGCAGCGCGAGGCTACGAGCAGTACTTC
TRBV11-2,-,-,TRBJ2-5,CASSPTLAETQYF,TGTGCCAGCAGCCCGACGCTGGCAGAGACCCAGTACTTC
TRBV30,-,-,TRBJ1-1,CAWSPYSDTEAFF,TGTGCCTGGAGCCCTTATTCCGACACTGAAGCTTTCTTT
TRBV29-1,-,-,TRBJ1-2,CSVEVAGLNGYTF,TGCAGCGTTGAGGTTGCAGGTCTGAATGGCTACACCTTC
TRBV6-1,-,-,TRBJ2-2,CASTRDGKTGELFF,TGTGCCAGCACCCGCGACGGAAAAACCGGGGAGCTGTTTTTT
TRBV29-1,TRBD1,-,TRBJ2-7,CSAQMGDREWGSYEQYF,TGCAGCGCCCAGATGGGTGACAGGGAGTGGGGCTCCTACGAGCAGTACTTC
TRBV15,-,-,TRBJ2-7,CATSYFPGTYEQYF,TGTGCCACCAGCTATTTTCCGGGGACATACGAGCAGTACTTC
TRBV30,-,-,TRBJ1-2,CAWSITIDGYTF,TGTGCCTGGAGTATAACGATCGATGGCTACACCTTC
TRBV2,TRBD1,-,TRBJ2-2,CASSGQGATTGELFF,TGTGCCAGCAGTGGACAGGGCGCTACCACCGGGGAGCTGTTTTTT
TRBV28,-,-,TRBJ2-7,CASEVAGSYEQYF,TGTGCCAGCGAGGTGGCAGGGTCCTACGAGCAGTACTTC